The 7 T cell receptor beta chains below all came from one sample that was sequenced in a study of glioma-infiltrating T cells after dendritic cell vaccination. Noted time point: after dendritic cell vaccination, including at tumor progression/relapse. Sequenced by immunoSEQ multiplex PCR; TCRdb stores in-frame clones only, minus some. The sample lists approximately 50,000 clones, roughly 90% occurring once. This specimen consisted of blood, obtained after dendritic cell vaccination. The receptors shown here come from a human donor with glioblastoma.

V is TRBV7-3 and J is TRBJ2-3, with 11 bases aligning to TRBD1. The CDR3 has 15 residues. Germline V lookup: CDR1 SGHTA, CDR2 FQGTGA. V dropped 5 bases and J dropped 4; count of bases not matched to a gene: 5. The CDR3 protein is CASSQWTGGADTQYF. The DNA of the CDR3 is TGTGCCAGCAGCCAGTGGACAGGGGGCGCAGATACGCAGTATTTT.

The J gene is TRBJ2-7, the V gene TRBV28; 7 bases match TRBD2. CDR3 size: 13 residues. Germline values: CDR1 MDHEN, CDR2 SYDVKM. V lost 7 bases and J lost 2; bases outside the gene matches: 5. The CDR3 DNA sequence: TGTGCCAGCACTTACAGCGGGACCTACGAGCAGTACTTC. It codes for CASTYSGTYEQYF. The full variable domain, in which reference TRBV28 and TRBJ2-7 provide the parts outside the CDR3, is DVKVTQSSRYLVKRTGEKVFLECVQDMDHENMFWYRQDPGLGLRLIYFSYDVKMKEKGDIPEGYSVSREKKERFSLILESASTNQTSMYLCASTYSGTYEQYFGPGTRLTVT.

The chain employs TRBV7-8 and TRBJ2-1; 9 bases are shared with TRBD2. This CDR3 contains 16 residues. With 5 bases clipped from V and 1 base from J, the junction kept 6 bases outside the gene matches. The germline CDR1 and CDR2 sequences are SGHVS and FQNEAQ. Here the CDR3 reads CASSPWAGGSYNEQFF. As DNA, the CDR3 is TGTGCCAGCAGCCCATGGGCGGGAGGGTCCTACAATGAGCAGTTCTTC.

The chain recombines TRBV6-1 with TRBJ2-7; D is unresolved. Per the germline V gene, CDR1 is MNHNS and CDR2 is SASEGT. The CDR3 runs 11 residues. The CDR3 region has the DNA TGTGGGTCTAGAGAGGAATACGAGCAGTACTTC. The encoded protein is CGSREEYEQYF.

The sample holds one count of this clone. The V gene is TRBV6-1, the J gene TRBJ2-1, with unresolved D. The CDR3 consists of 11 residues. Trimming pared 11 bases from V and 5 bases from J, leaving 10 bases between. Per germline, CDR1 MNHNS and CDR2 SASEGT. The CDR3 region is CAASRDNEQFF. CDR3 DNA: TGTGCCGCCAGTCGGGACAATGAGCAGTTCTTC.

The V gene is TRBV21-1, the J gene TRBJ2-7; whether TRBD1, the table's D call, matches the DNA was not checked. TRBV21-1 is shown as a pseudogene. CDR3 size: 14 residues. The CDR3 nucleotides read TGTGCCAGCAGCGTTCCGACAATCTCCTACGAGCAGTACTTC. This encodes CASSVPTISYEQYF.

The CDR3 sequence is CASSQVQRAEVEQFF. CDR3 nucleotides: TGTGCCAGCAGCCAAGTCCAACGGGCGGAGGTTGAGCAGTTCTTC. V gene TRBV4-2 combines with J gene TRBJ2-1, with D perhaps matching TRBD2 (5 bases). The V end was cut by 1 base, the J end by 9 bases, with 16 bases between. This CDR3 region has 15 residues. CDR1 and CDR2 (germline): LGHNA, YNFKEQ.